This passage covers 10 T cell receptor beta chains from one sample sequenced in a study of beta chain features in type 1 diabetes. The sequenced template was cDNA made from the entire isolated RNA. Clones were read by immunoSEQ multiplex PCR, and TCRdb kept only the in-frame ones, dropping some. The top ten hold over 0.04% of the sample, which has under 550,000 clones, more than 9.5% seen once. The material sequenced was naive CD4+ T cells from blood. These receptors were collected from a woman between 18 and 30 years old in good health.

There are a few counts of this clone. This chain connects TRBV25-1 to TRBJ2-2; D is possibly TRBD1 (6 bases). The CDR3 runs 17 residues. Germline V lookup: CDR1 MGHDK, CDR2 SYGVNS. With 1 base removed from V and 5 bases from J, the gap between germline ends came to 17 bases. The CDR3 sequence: CASSESPGVGRTGELFF. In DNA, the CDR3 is TGTGCCAGCAGTGAATCCCCAGGGGTGGGAAGAACCGGGGAGCTGTTTTTT. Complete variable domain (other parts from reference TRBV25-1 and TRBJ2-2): EADIYQTPRYLVIGTGKKITLECSQTMGHDKMYWYQQDPGMELHLIHYSYGVNSTEKGDLSSESTVSRIRTEHFPLTLESARPSHTSQYLCASSESPGVGRTGELFFGEGSRLTVL.

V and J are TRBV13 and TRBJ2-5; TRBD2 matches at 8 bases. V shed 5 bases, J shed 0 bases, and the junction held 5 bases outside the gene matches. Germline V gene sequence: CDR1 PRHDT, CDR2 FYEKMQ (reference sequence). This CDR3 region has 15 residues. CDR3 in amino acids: CASSLLAANQETQYF. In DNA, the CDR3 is TGTGCCAGCAGCCTACTAGCGGCTAACCAAGAGACCCAGTACTTC.

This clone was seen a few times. The CDR3 region has the DNA TGCAGTGCTAACGAGGCCTACACCTTC. Translation: CSANEAYTF. The J gene is TRBJ1-2, the V gene TRBV20-1; no definite D call. Trimming removed 4 bases at V and 10 bases at J, with 7 bases between. The length of the CDR3 is 9 residues. Germline V gene data show CDR1 as DFQATT and CDR2 as SNEGSKA (reference sequence).

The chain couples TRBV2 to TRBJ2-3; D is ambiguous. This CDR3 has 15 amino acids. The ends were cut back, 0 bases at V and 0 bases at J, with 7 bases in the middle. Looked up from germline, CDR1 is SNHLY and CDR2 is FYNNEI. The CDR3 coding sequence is TGTGCCAGCAGTGAAGCTTGGCCGAGCACAGATACGCAGTATTTT. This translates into CASSEAWPSTDTQYF.

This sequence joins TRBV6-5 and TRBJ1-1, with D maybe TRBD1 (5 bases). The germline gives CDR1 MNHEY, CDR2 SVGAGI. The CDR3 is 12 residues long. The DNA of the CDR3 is TGTGCTAGCGCAGGGACGGACACTGAAGCTTTCTTT. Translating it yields CASAGTDTEAFF.

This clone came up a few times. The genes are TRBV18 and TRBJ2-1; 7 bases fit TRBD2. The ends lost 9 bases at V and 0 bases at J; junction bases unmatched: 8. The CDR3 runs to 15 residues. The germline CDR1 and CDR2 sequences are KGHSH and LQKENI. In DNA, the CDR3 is TGTGCCAGTTCAACTAGCGAGAGCTCCTACAATGAGCAGTTCTTC. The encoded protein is CASSTSESSYNEQFF.

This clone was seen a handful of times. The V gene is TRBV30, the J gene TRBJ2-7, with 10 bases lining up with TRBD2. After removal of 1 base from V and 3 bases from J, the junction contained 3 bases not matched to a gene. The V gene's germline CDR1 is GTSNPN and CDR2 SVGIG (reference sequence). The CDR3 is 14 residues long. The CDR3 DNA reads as TGTGCCTGGAGTGGGCTAGCGGGAGTCTACGAGCAGTACTTC. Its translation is CAWSGLAGVYEQYF.

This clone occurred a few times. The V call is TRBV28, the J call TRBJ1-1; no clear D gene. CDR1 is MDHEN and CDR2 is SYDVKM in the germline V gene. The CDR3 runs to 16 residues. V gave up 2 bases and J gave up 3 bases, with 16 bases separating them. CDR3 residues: CASSLVPWHGDTEAFF. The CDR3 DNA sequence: TGTGCCAGCAGTTTAGTCCCCTGGCACGGGGACACTGAAGCTTTCTTT.

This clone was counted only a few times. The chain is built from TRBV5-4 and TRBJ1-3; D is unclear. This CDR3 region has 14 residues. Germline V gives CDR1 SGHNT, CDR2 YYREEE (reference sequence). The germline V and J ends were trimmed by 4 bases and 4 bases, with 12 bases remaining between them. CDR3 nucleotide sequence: TGTGCCAGCAGCGCGGCCCAGACCGGAAACACCATATATTTT. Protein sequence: CASSAAQTGNTIYF. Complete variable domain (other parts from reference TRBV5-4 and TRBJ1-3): ETGVTQSPTHLIKTRGQQVTLRCSSQSGHNTVSWYQQALGQGPQFIFQYYREEENGRGNFPPRFSGLQFPNYSSELNVNALELDDSALYLCASSAAQTGNTIYFGEGSWLTVV.

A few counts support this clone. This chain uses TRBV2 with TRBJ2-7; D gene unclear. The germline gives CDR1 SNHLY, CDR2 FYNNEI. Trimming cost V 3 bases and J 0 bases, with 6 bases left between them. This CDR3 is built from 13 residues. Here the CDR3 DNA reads TGTGCCAGCAGTGACTTCATCTCCTACGAGCAGTACGTC. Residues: CASSDFISYEQYV.